The 18 T cell receptor beta chains given below trace back to one sample, sequenced in a study of cytomegalovirus exposure and HLA in healthy donors. The PCR had 60 Vbeta and 13 Jbeta primers. TCRdb keeps only in-frame clones here, not all; method: immunoSEQ multiplex PCR. The table has approximately 140,000 clones, 55% to 70% seen once. The specimen sequenced was PBMCs. The origin of the receptors is a woman in her sixties in good health and CMV-seropositive.

This clone is a singleton in its sample. J is TRBJ2-3 and V is TRBV7-8, with D possibly matching TRBD2 (6 bases). In germline, CDR1 is SGHVS, CDR2 FQNEAQ. V lost 5 bases and J 3 bases, leaving 15 bases between the germline ends. The CDR3 has 15 amino acids. The CDR3 region is CASSRLGGWTDTQYF. The CDR3 nucleotides read TGTGCCAGCAGCCGCCTAGGAGGGTGGACAGATACGCAGTATTTT.

This rearrangement joins TRBV19 to TRBJ2-5; perhaps TRBD2 as D (6 bases). The CDR3 length is 15 residues. Trimming left V 3 bases short and J 1 base short, with 12 bases between. Germline V gene lookup returns CDR1 LNHDA and CDR2 SQIVND (reference sequence). Here the CDR3 reads CASSISREAQETQYF. CDR3 DNA sequence: TGTGCCAGTAGTATTTCAAGGGAGGCCCAAGAGACCCAGTACTTC.

V and J are TRBV5-6 and TRBJ2-1; no clear D gene. The CDR3 is 16 residues long. The V end was cut by 3 bases, the J end by 1 base, with 14 bases between. Per the germline V gene, CDR1 is SGHDT and CDR2 is YYEEEE. CDR3 in DNA: TGTGCCAGCAGCTCGGAGTTGACTCGTTCCTACAATGAGCAGTTCTTC. It specifies CASSSELTRSYNEQFF.

This chain uses TRBV28 with TRBJ1-5, with 7 bases matching TRBD1. J was trimmed by 0 bases and V by 6 bases; bases with no gene match: 8. Germline V gene lookup returns CDR1 MDHEN and CDR2 SYDVKM. The CDR3 has 16 amino acids. CDR3 residues: CASRLTGTDSNQPQHF. For the CDR3, the DNA is TGTGCCAGCAGGTTAACCGGGACAGATAGCAATCAGCCCCAGCATTTT.

This clone was recorded a few times. This chain connects TRBV27 to TRBJ2-7; D is perhaps TRBD1 (6 bases). Germline CDR1 MNHEY, CDR2 SMNVEV (reference sequence). The CDR3 totals 14 residues. Trimming left V 3 bases short and J 0 bases short, with 9 bases between. The CDR3 spells CASSFDRLSYEQYF. For the CDR3, the DNA is TGTGCCAGCAGTTTCGACAGGCTCTCCTACGAGCAGTACTTC.

This clone was detected a few times. The chain combines TRBV2 with TRBJ2-5; weak D call: TRBD1 (5 bases). The CDR3 consists of 12 residues. The germline V gene has CDR1 SNHLY and CDR2 FYNNEI. Trimming took off 6 bases at V and 1 base at J, with 6 bases between the two ends. The CDR3 sequence is CASRGRQETQYF. The CDR3 DNA sequence: TGTGCCAGCAGGGGGCGCCAAGAGACCCAGTACTTC.

The chain joins TRBV27 to TRBJ1-2; 7 bases match TRBD1. Trimming at V came to 6 bases and at J to 8 bases, leaving 9 bases not matched to a gene. The CDR3 covers 13 residues. Germline CDR1 MNHEY, CDR2 SMNVEV (reference sequence). The CDR3 sequence is CASSRDRVWGYTF. DNA of the CDR3: TGTGCCAGCAGCCGCGACAGGGTATGGGGCTACACCTTC.

This chain links TRBV19 with TRBJ2-3; 8 bases line up with TRBD2. Germline CDR1 LNHDA, CDR2 SQIVND (reference sequence). The J segment lost 3 bases and the V segment lost 3 bases, leaving 8 bases of the junction unmatched. The CDR3 totals 16 residues. The CDR3: CASSIGTSRGTDTQYF. The DNA for the CDR3 is TGTGCCAGTAGTATTGGGACTAGTCGCGGAACAGATACGCAGTATTTT.

The chain combines TRBV18 with TRBJ1-1, with TRBD1 matching 8 bases. The length of the CDR3 is 13 residues. The V and J ends lost 3 bases and 7 bases, in that order; junction bases with no gene match: 4. CDR1 is KGHSH and CDR2 is LQKENI in the germline V gene. CDR3 in DNA: TGTGCCAGCTCACCTCTAGACAGGGGTGAAGCTTTCTTT. It codes for CASSPLDRGEAFF.

This clone came up a few times. The chain combines TRBV4-1 with TRBJ2-7; a weak D match, TRBD1 (5 bases). The CDR3 totals 13 residues. V lost 4 bases and J 1 base, leaving 8 bases between the germline ends. In germline, CDR1 is MGHRA, CDR2 YSYEKL. The CDR3 nucleotides are TGCGCCAGCAGCCCTTCAGGGTCCTACGAGCAGTACTTC. Translated, it gives CASSPSGSYEQYF.

In this sample, this clone turned up once. The genes are TRBV10-3 and TRBJ1-1; no reliable D call. Trimming pared 6 bases from V and 2 bases from J, leaving 10 bases between. The germline gives CDR1 ENHRY, CDR2 SYGVKD. CDR3 length: 13 residues. The DNA for the CDR3 is TGTGCCATCAGCATGGGAGCCAACACTGAAGCTTTCTTT. Translation: CAISMGANTEAFF.

A few counts support this clone. The V call is TRBV2, the J call TRBJ2-2; no definite D call. The CDR3 has 16 residues. Germline assignment: CDR1 SNHLY and CDR2 FYNNEI. V was shortened by 6 bases and J by 4 bases, with 18 bases between the two germline ends. CDR3 sequence (DNA): TGTGCCAGCAGCCCCGGGTCCCGGTCGGGCACCGGGGAGCTGTTTTTT. Residues: CASSPGSRSGTGELFF. Full variable domain (remainder filled in from reference TRBV2 and TRBJ2-2): EPEVTQTPSHQVTQMGQEVILRCVPISNHLYFYWYRQILGQKVEFLVSFYNNEISEKSEIFDDQFSVERPDGSNFTLKIRSTKLEDSAMYFCASSPGSRSGTGELFFGEGSRLTVL.

The chain carries TRBV4-3 and TRBJ1-4, with D possibly TRBD1 on 6 matching bases. V was pared by 0 bases and J by 0 bases, with 11 bases between. The CDR3 extends over 17 amino acids. Germline CDR1 and CDR2: LGHNA and YSLEER. CDR3 protein: CASSQDQGLATNEKLFF. The DNA for the CDR3 is TGCGCCAGCAGCCAAGATCAGGGGTTAGCAACTAATGAAAAACTGTTTTTT.

The chain employs TRBV7-3 and TRBJ2-6; maybe TRBD2 (5 bases). V shed 5 bases and J shed 1 base, with 12 bases lying between them. The CDR3 has 16 amino acids. Germline CDR1 SGHTA, CDR2 FQGTGA. CDR3 DNA sequence: TGTGCCAGCAGCGCTTCAGGAGGTTCTGGGGCCAACGTCCTGACTTTC. Translating it yields CASSASGGSGANVLTF.

This clone was seen more than once but under ten times. The chain uses TRBV6-5 and TRBJ2-7, with TRBD2 as a possible D gene (6 bases). The V gene lost 2 bases and the J gene lost 2 bases, with 16 bases spanning the gap. CDR3 length: 16 residues. Germline-derived CDR1 and CDR2 are MNHEY and SVGAGI. The CDR3 protein is CASSYGVGGETYEQYF. The CDR3 DNA sequence: TGTGCCAGCAGTTACGGGGTGGGGGGAGAAACCTACGAGCAGTACTTC.

The gene calls are TRBV28 and TRBJ2-7, with 10 positions matching TRBD2. The junction had 10 bases not matched to a gene; V was cut back by 4 bases and J by 4 bases. CDR3 length: 16 amino acids. Per germline, CDR1 MDHEN and CDR2 SYDVKM. As DNA, the CDR3 is TGTGCCAGCAGTTCCAGCGCCGGGACTAGCGTTTACGAGCAGTACTTC. Protein sequence: CASSSSAGTSVYEQYF. Full variable domain (rest looked up from reference TRBV28 and TRBJ2-7): DVKVTQSSRYLVKRTGEKVFLECVQDMDHENMFWYRQDPGLGLRLIYFSYDVKMKEKGDIPEGYSVSREKKERFSLILESASTNQTSMYLCASSSSAGTSVYEQYFGPGTRLTVT.

The rearrangement joins TRBV7-2 to TRBJ1-4; tentatively, D is TRBD1 (5 bases). From germline, CDR1 is SGHTA and CDR2 FQGNSA. Trimming stripped 2 bases from V and 8 bases from J, with 15 bases between. The CDR3 is 15 residues long. The CDR3 sequence is CASSLMNQGPEKLFF. The CDR3 DNA is TGTGCCAGCAGCTTAATGAACCAGGGTCCGGAAAAACTGTTTTTT.

The gene calls are TRBV18 and TRBJ1-1; the D gene is possibly TRBD1 (5 bases). The V gene lost 3 bases and the J gene lost 1 base, with 12 bases spanning the gap. In germline, CDR1 is KGHSH, CDR2 LQKENI. The length of the CDR3 is 15 residues. The CDR3 loop reads CASSPLGGENTEAFF. The DNA for the CDR3 is TGTGCCAGCTCACCCCTCGGAGGGGAGAACACTGAAGCTTTCTTT. Filled out from reference TRBV18 and TRBJ1-1, the complete variable domain reads NAGVMQNPRHLVRRRGQEARLRCSPMKGHSHVYWYRQLPEEGLKFMVYLQKENIIDESGMPKERFSAEFPKEGPSILRIQQVVRGDSAAYFCASSPLGGENTEAFFGQGTRLTVV.